This T cell receptor (beta chain) comes out of a study of siplizumab effects on memory and regulatory T cells. CDR1 is SEHNR and CDR2 is FQNEAQ in the germline V gene (reference sequence). The CDR3 runs to 16 residues. V was shortened by 1 base and J by 2 bases, with 13 bases between the two germline ends. Here immunoSEQ multiplex PCR was the method, and the copy in TCRdb shows in-frame clones only, minus some. The sample holds some 90,000 clones; over 80% are singletons and the top ten take roughly 15%. The receptor was derived from a human donor in good health. The chain uses TRBV7-9 and TRBJ2-3; D may be TRBD2 (6 bases). The sequencing input was CD4+ T cells sorted from blood. CDR3 bases: TGTGCCAGCAGCTTAGGCTGGCAGGGACTCACAGATACGCAGTATTTT. Protein: CASSLGWQGLTDTQYF.